One sample yielded the 28 T cell receptor beta chains listed below, sequenced in a study of vaccination effects on CD4 cells after COVID-19. Prior to sequencing, the ViraFEST assay stimulated PBMC with viral peptide pools, which expanded the antigen-specific CD4+ T cells. The culture ran for 10 days, and then CD4+ T cells were isolated. SARS-CoV-2 infection was confirmed by PCR in the person between March and December 2020. Libraries were prepared by immunoSEQ multiplex PCR; TCRdb keeps only in-frame clonotypes and omits some of them. Altogether 20,000 to 25,000 clones are present, around 75% being singletons, with the ten largest covering approximately 35%. Their antigen targets remain unknown. The sample was CD4+ T cells from PBMCs cultured with a peptide pool, taken before COVID-19 vaccination. The receptor set was obtained from a human donor who had a prior SARS-CoV-2 infection.

This clone came up a few times. The chain has TRBV19 and TRBJ1-4; 9 bases are a match to TRBD1. CDR3 length: 15 amino acids. Germline loops: CDR1 LNHDA, CDR2 SQIVND (reference sequence). Germline trimming cut 6 bases from V and 6 bases from J; bases unmatched to any gene: 8. CDR3 loop: CASSPPGQGYEKLFF. The CDR3 region has the DNA TGTGCCAGTAGCCCACCGGGACAGGGATATGAAAAACTGTTTTTT.

This clone showed up just a few times. The rearrangement uses TRBV2 and TRBJ2-7; D call uncertain. The CDR3 totals 13 residues. The germline V and J ends were trimmed by 5 bases and 5 bases, with 13 bases remaining between them. The V gene's germline CDR1 is SNHLY and CDR2 FYNNEI. The CDR3 region has the DNA TGTGCCAGCAGTTACAGCCCGGTTAACGAGCAGTACTTC. Residues: CASSYSPVNEQYF. The full variable domain, with the rest looked up from reference TRBV2 and TRBJ2-7, is EPEVTQTPSHQVTQMGQEVILRCVPISNHLYFYWYRQILGQKVEFLVSFYNNEISEKSEIFDDQFSVERPDGSNFTLKIRSTKLEDSAMYFCASSYSPVNEQYFGPGTRLTVT.

This clone has just a few counts. This chain joins TRBV4-2 and TRBJ2-5; TRBD1 matches at 7 bases. The CDR3 contains 14 residues. J was trimmed by 0 bases and V by 3 bases; bases with no gene match: 1. The V gene's germline CDR1 is LGHNA and CDR2 YNFKEQ. The DNA of the CDR3 is TGTGCCAGCAGCCAGGGACAGCACCAAGAGACCCAGTACTTC. Translation: CASSQGQHQETQYF.

This clone was picked up a small number of times. The chain links TRBV2 to TRBJ1-5, with D unresolved. Trimming took off 5 bases at V and 5 bases at J, with 7 bases between the two ends. The CDR3 extends over 12 amino acids. The germline CDR1 and CDR2 sequences are SNHLY and FYNNEI. CDR3 in amino acids: CASSKIDQPQHF. The DNA of the CDR3 is TGTGCCAGCAGTAAAATAGATCAGCCCCAGCATTTT.

This sequence joins TRBV27 and TRBJ2-7, with D unclear. Germline-derived CDR1 and CDR2 are MNHEY and SMNVEV (reference sequence). This CDR3 is 14 amino acids long. Deletions cut 2 bases from V and 0 bases from J, with 8 bases between. The CDR3 DNA is TGTGCCAGCAGTTTACGGGTTCTCTCCTACGAGCAGTACTTC. Encoded protein: CASSLRVLSYEQYF.

Regarding this clone: A read error may produce the germline difference seen at one junction end. Within the sample, other DNA sequences also encode this same CDR3. This chain joins TRBV28 and TRBJ1-6, with D uncertain. The germline V gene has CDR1 MDHEN and CDR2 SYDVKM. The length of the CDR3 is 13 residues. The CDR3 is CASSSQAYSPLHF. The CDR3 nucleotides are TGTGCCAGCAGTTCGCAAGCGTATTCACCCCTCCATTTT. Drawing the rest from reference TRBV28 and TRBJ1-6, the complete variable domain is DVKVTQSSRYLVKRTGEKVFLECVQDMDHENMFWYRQDPGLGLRLIYFSYDVKMKEKGDIPEGYSVSREKKERFSLILESASTNQTSMYLCASSSQAYSPLHFGNGTRLTVT.

The genes are TRBV28 and TRBJ2-7, with TRBD2 matching over 9 bases. Germline V gene sequence: CDR1 MDHEN, CDR2 SYDVKM. Trimming at V came to 5 bases and at J to 5 bases, leaving 16 bases not matched to a gene. CDR3 length equals 17 residues. DNA for the CDR3: TGTGCCAGCAGTATGCCTCAGCTAGCGGGGTCCCACCACGAGCAGTACTTC. This translates into CASSMPQLAGSHHEQYF.

The rearrangement links TRBV30 to TRBJ2-1, with TRBD2 matching over 11 bases. This CDR3 region has 16 residues. The germline gives CDR1 GTSNPN, CDR2 SVGIG (reference sequence). Germline trimming cut 2 bases from V and 6 bases from J; bases unmatched to any gene: 9. CDR3: CAWSHKLAGARNEQFF. As DNA, the CDR3 is TGTGCCTGGAGTCACAAACTAGCGGGAGCTCGCAATGAGCAGTTCTTC.

The CDR3 spells CASSVAGDSYNEQFF. CDR3 bases: TGTGCCAGCAGCGTAGCTGGGGACTCCTACAATGAGCAGTTCTTC. V gene TRBV9 combines with J gene TRBJ2-1, with D uncertain. The CDR3 has 15 amino acids. V was trimmed by 0 bases and J by 0 bases, leaving 7 bases between them. Per germline, CDR1 SGDLS and CDR2 YYNGEE. The entire variable domain, with the rest obtained from reference TRBV9 and TRBJ2-1, is as follows: DSGVTQTPKHLITATGQRVTLRCSPRSGDLSVYWYQQSLDQGLQFLIQYYNGEERAKGNILERFSAQQFPDLHSELNLSSLELGDSALYFCASSVAGDSYNEQFFGPGTRLTVL.

The chain is built from TRBV19 and TRBJ1-4; D is uncertain. This CDR3 comprises 15 residues. Trimming stripped 4 bases from V and 7 bases from J, with 16 bases between. The V gene's germline CDR1 is LNHDA and CDR2 SQIVND (reference sequence). DNA of the CDR3: TGTGCCAGTAGTACCGGGAGGGAGGGCGGTGAAAAACTGTTTTTT. Residues: CASSTGREGGEKLFF. Full variable domain (outside the CDR3, taken from reference TRBV19 and TRBJ1-4): DGGITQSPKYLFRKEGQNVTLSCEQNLNHDAMYWYRQDPGQGLRLIYYSQIVNDFQKGDIAEGYSVSREKKESFPLTVTSAQKNPTAFYLCASSTGREGGEKLFFGSGTQLSVL.

The rearrangement links TRBV4-1 to TRBJ1-1; D unresolved. CDR1 MGHRA and CDR2 YSYEKL come from the germline V gene. With 4 bases removed from V and 0 bases from J, the gap between germline ends came to 6 bases. The CDR3 has 13 residues. The CDR3 is CASSPQLNTEAFF. The DNA for the CDR3 is TGCGCCAGCAGCCCTCAGTTGAACACTGAAGCTTTCTTT.

J is TRBJ1-2 and V is TRBV20-1, with D uncertain. This CDR3 has 13 residues. CDR1 is DFQATT, CDR2 SNEGSKA, per germline (reference sequence). V lost 3 bases and J 2 bases, leaving 10 bases between the germline ends. This chain's CDR3 is CSASIPTNYGYTF. The CDR3 nucleotides are TGCAGTGCTAGTATCCCAACCAACTATGGCTACACCTTC.

A few counts support this clone. V gene TRBV18 combines with J gene TRBJ1-2; D gene unclear. Germline CDR1 reads KGHSH; CDR2 reads LQKENI. CDR3 length: 16 residues. V gave up 5 bases and J gave up 7 bases, with 23 bases separating them. CDR3 coding DNA: TGTGCCAGCTCAGCTACTCCACAGACCATTGACTCTGGCTACACCTTC. Protein: CASSATPQTIDSGYTF. Complete variable domain (other parts from reference TRBV18 and TRBJ1-2): NAGVMQNPRHLVRRRGQEARLRCSPMKGHSHVYWYRQLPEEGLKFMVYLQKENIIDESGMPKERFSAEFPKEGPSILRIQQVVRGDSAAYFCASSATPQTIDSGYTFGSGTRLTVV.

V and J are TRBV6-5 and TRBJ2-5; TRBD1 matches 7 bases. Germline V gene data show CDR1 as MNHEY and CDR2 as SVGAGI. The CDR3 is 14 residues long. V was clipped by 5 bases and J by 2 bases; unmatched bases: 5. CDR3 DNA: TGTGCCAGCAGTCCGTGGGGACAGCAAGAGACCCAGTACTTC. This codes for CASSPWGQQETQYF.

This chain links TRBV6-2 or TRBV6-3 with TRBJ1-2; D is uncertain. V was cut by 4 bases and J by 4 bases, with 25 bases left in between. Germline lookup yields CDR1 MNHEY and CDR2 SVGEGT. CDR3 length equals 18 residues. CDR3 residues: CASSLLPPGFLRGYGYTF. In DNA, the CDR3 is TGTGCCAGCAGTTTACTTCCTCCGGGGTTCCTTCGGGGCTATGGCTACACCTTC.

This clone was seen just once. The chain uses TRBV5-4 and TRBJ2-5; TRBD2 agrees at 7 bases. Germline V lookup: CDR1 SGHNT, CDR2 YYREEE (reference sequence). The CDR3 loop spans 15 amino acids. The junction had 5 bases not matched to a gene; V was cut back by 1 base and J by 2 bases. The CDR3 DNA sequence: TGTGCCAGCAGCTTGTCTACGGGACTACAAGAGACCCAGTACTTC. Translated, it gives CASSLSTGLQETQYF. Full variable domain (remainder filled in from reference TRBV5-4 and TRBJ2-5): ETGVTQSPTHLIKTRGQQVTLRCSSQSGHNTVSWYQQALGQGPQFIFQYYREEENGRGNFPPRFSGLQFPNYSSELNVNALELDDSALYLCASSLSTGLQETQYFGPGTRLLVL.

The chain joins TRBV2 to TRBJ2-2, with 7 nucleotides matching TRBD2. V lost 4 bases, J lost 4 bases, and 6 bases stayed unmatched. CDR1 and CDR2 from the germline V gene are SNHLY and FYNNEI. The CDR3 is 15 residues long. The CDR3 DNA follows: TGTGCCAGCAGTGGGGGGGGTTTGAGCACCGGGGAGCTGTTTTTT. The encoded protein is CASSGGGLSTGELFF.

The gene calls are TRBV21-1 and TRBJ2-1; TRBD2, the D gene given by the table, was not confirmed from the DNA. TRBV21-1 is labeled a pseudogene. The CDR3 length is 16 residues. The CDR3 DNA follows: TGTGCCAGCAGCAAAGAAGGAGGGGCCCCCTGGGATGAGCAGTTCTTC. Encoded protein: CASSKEGGAPWDEQFF.

V usage is TRBV11-3 and J usage is TRBJ1-1; unclear D gene. The CDR3 consists of 13 residues. CDR1 and CDR2 (germline): SGHNT, YENEEA. V lost 6 bases, J lost 2 bases, and 10 bases lay in between. CDR3 sequence reads: CASSRDLNTEAFF. For the CDR3, the DNA is TGTGCCAGCAGTAGAGACCTAAACACTGAAGCTTTCTTT.

The rearrangement uses TRBV18 and TRBJ2-2, with no clear D. CDR1 and CDR2 from the germline V gene are KGHSH and LQKENI. The CDR3 has 16 amino acids. Trimming left V 3 bases short and J 0 bases short, with 11 bases between. The chain's CDR3 is CASSPYEPSNTGELFF. Here the CDR3 DNA reads TGTGCCAGCTCACCTTACGAACCTTCGAACACCGGGGAGCTGTTTTTT.

J is TRBJ1-2 and V is TRBV2; TRBD1 aligns across 7 bases. Germline V gives CDR1 SNHLY, CDR2 FYNNEI. This CDR3 has 15 amino acids. V lost 5 bases and J lost 4; bases outside the gene matches: 10. The CDR3 region is CASSRPGQTTYGYTF. The CDR3 DNA reads TGTGCCAGCAGTAGACCGGGACAGACAACCTATGGCTACACCTTC.

The genes are TRBV11-3 and TRBJ1-1; maybe TRBD1 (5 bases). This CDR3 contains 13 residues. Trimming took off 5 bases at V and 11 bases at J, with 18 bases between the two ends. Germline CDR1 and CDR2: SGHNT and YENEEA. The DNA for the CDR3 is TGTGCCAGCAGCCCCACTCCAGGGAGGTCGGCTTTCTTT. Translation gives CASSPTPGRSAFF.

The V call is TRBV19, the J call TRBJ1-5; D remains ambiguous. Trimming left V 8 bases short and J 7 bases short, with 21 bases between. CDR1 and CDR2 (germline): LNHDA, SQIVND (reference sequence). The CDR3 has 15 amino acids. Here the CDR3 reads CASYNRASLGQPQHF. CDR3 nucleotide sequence: TGTGCCAGTTACAACCGGGCCTCCCTTGGGCAGCCCCAGCATTTT.

The chain has TRBV3-1 (or the pseudogene TRBV3-2) and TRBJ2-5; 7 positions match TRBD2. Unmatched junction bases numbered 9, after V lost 1 base and J lost 7 bases. CDR1 is LGHDT, CDR2 YNNKEL, per germline (reference sequence). The CDR3 is 15 amino acids. CDR3 in amino acids: CASSQGLAESGTQYF. The DNA for the CDR3 is TGTGCCAGCAGCCAAGGGCTAGCGGAATCTGGGACCCAGTACTTC.

J is TRBJ2-2 and V is TRBV19; D tentatively fits TRBD1 or TRBD2 (7 bases each). V lost 5 bases and J 7 bases, leaving 20 bases between the germline ends. The CDR3 sequence is 16 residues long. Germline CDR1 is LNHDA and CDR2 is SQIVND (reference sequence). The CDR3 DNA reads TGTGCCAGTAGTGCCCCGGGGAGGGGGCTGATCGGGGAGCTGTTTTTT. This gives the protein CASSAPGRGLIGELFF.

J is TRBJ2-7 and V is TRBV5-4, with a weak D call TRBD1 (5 bases). Germline assignment: CDR1 SGHNT and CDR2 YYREEE (reference sequence). Trimming removed 3 bases at V and 2 bases at J, with 15 bases between. This CDR3 spans 15 amino acids. The CDR3 sequence: CASSYDSLSPYEQYF. The CDR3 region has the DNA TGTGCCAGCAGCTACGACAGCCTTTCCCCCTACGAGCAGTACTTC.

The chain carries TRBV28 and TRBJ1-2; no firm D call. This CDR3 contains 12 residues. Germline values: CDR1 MDHEN, CDR2 SYDVKM. V shed 7 bases and J shed 4 bases, with 10 bases lying between them. This CDR3 is CASTRAGYGYTF. CDR3 coding DNA: TGTGCCAGCACTAGGGCTGGCTATGGCTACACCTTC.

CDR3 DNA: TGTGCCAGCAGCTCCCCGGTTGGGAGCGTGAGCTACTCCTACAATGAGCAGTTCTTC. It yields the protein CASSSPVGSVSYSYNEQFF. The gene calls are TRBV5-6 and TRBJ2-1; D might be TRBD2 (5 bases). In germline, CDR1 is SGHDT, CDR2 YYEEEE. V gave up 3 bases and J gave up 0 bases, with 22 bases separating them. The CDR3 has 19 amino acids.